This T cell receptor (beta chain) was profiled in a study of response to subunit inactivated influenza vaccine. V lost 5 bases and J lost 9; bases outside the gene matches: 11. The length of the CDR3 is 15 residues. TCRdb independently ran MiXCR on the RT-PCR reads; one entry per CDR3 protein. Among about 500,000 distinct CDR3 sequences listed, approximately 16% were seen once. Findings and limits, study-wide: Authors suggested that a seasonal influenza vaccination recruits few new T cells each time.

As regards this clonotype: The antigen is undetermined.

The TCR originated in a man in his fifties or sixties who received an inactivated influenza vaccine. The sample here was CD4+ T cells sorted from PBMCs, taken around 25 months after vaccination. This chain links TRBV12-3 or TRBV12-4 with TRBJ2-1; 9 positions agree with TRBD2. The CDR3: CASSPPGGRAGEQFF. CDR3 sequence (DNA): TGTGCCAGCAGTCCCCCCGGCGGGAGGGCCGGTGAGCAGTTCTTC.